This TCR beta chain was identified during a study of T-cell reconstitution after alpha-beta-depleted transplantation in children. At least ten counts were recorded for this clonotype. The target antigen is unknown. Unique molecular identifiers were incorporated into the prepared TCRbeta library. TCRdb re-called the PCR reads with MiXCR, one entry per CDR3 protein. The sample contains 500,000 to 650,000 distinct CDR3 sequences, more than 9.5% of which appear only once. Notes on the study in general: Fresh T-cell production supplied most of the T-cell counts and diversity seen one year after transplant. Elevated TCRbeta diversity at day 60 was traced, in some patients, to surviving recipient T cells and thymic progenitors. Two months or so post-transplant, alpha-beta T cells reportedly derived from several hundred expanded graft clones.

The CDR3 has 15 amino acids. Trimming pared 0 bases from V and 3 bases from J, leaving 12 bases between. Germline V gives CDR1 LNHNV, CDR2 YYDKDF (reference sequence). The chain couples TRBV15 to TRBJ2-7; D may be TRBD1 or TRBD2 (6 bases each). Sequenced material: PBMCs, mostly from graft donor cells, taken 180 days after TCRalphabeta/CD19-depleted stem cell transplant. This receptor was obtained from a female patient aged 2 to 10 who had a stem cell transplant for aplastic anemia, so the T cells may come from the graft donor. CDR3 bases: TGTGCCACCAGCAGAGACGGAGGGGGTCGCTACGAGCAGTACTTC. Translating it yields CATSRDGGGRYEQYF.